This T cell receptor (beta chain) was sequenced during a study of blood T cell repertoires in COVID-19. Study background: Acute-phase and convalescent COVID-19 samples originated in the United States, Italy and Spain. PBMCs, B-cell-depleted T cells, or T cells were the source of the cDNA or gDNA that made up the material.

Cohort allocation depended upon clinical history that participants reported. It was within 2 weeks before study entry that exposed participants met a COVID-19 case. TCRdb's copy holds only in-frame clones and misses some; the assay was immunoSEQ multiplex PCR. The sample lists 200,000 to 250,000 clones, about 88% seen once, with approximately 4.8% in the top ten. The sample taken for sequencing was PBMCs or T cells enriched from blood (not recorded which). This clonotype was obtained from a woman aged 25-40 years who had been exposed to COVID-19.

The CDR3 DNA follows: TGTGCCAGCAGTTTAATACCTTTGGGGGCGGGGAACACTGAAGCTTTCTTT. This encodes CASSLIPLGAGNTEAFF. This rearrangement joins TRBV27 to TRBJ1-1; the D gene is possibly TRBD1 (6 bases). The V and J ends lost 2 bases and 1 base respectively, with 17 bases between them. CDR1 is MNHEY, CDR2 SMNVEV, per germline (reference sequence). This CDR3 comprises 17 residues.